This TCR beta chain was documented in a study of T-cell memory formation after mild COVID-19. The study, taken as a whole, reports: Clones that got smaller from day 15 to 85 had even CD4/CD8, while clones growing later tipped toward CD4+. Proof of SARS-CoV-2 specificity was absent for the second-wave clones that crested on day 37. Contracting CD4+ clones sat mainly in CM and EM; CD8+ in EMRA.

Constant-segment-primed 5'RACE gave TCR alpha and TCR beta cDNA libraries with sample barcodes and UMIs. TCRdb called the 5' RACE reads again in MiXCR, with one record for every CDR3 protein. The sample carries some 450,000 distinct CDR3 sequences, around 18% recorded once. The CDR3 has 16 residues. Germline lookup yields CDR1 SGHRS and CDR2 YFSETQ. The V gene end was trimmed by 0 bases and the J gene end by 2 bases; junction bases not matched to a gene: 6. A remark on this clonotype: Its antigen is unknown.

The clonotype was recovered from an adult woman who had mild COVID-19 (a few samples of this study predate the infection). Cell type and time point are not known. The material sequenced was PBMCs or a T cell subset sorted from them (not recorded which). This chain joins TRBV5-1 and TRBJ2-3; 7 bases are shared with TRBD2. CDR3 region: CASSLGASGTTDTQYF. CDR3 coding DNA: TGCGCCAGCAGCTTGGGGGCTAGCGGCACCACAGATACGCAGTATTTT.